This TCR beta chain appears in the sequencing data of a study of cytomegalovirus exposure and HLA in healthy donors. Details on this clone: Its antigen is not known.

V shed 5 bases and J 2 bases; nucleotides not matched to a gene: 15. Germline CDR1 MDHEN, CDR2 SYDVKM. The CDR3 runs to 18 residues. Generated by immunoSEQ multiplex PCR, the TCRdb table keeps only in-frame clones and is missing some. The table includes 200,000 to 250,000 clones, roughly 87% detected once. Study-wide results and limits: According to reports, the classifier identified cytomegalovirus status with high specificity and sensitivity.

The TCR sequence derives from a woman between 18 and 29 years old in good health and CMV-seropositive. This sequence joins TRBV28 and TRBJ1-5; TRBD1 agrees at 7 bases. What was sequenced was PBMCs. The DNA of the CDR3 is TGTGCCAGCAGTGCATACCCCAGGGGGAGCCAAGGCAATCAGCCCCAGCATTTT. Amino acid sequence: CASSAYPRGSQGNQPQHF.